The 24 T cell receptor beta chains below come from one sample, sequenced in a study of beta chain features in type 1 diabetes. cDNA synthesis used the whole RNA isolate, giving expressed TCRB sequences. Generated by immunoSEQ multiplex PCR, the TCRdb table keeps only in-frame clones and is missing some. There are 300,000 to 350,000 clones in the sample; less than 10% occur only once, and under 0.5% lies in the top ten. The specimen was central memory CD4+ T cells from blood. These receptor sequences come from a woman aged 18-30 years in good health.

The DNA for the CDR3 is TGTGCCAGCAGCGTAACAGTTTCGAACACCGGGGAGCTGTTTTTT. Protein product: CASSVTVSNTGELFF. The chain carries TRBV7-2 and TRBJ2-2, with D unresolved. The CDR3 has 15 residues. The V gene's germline CDR1 is SGHTA and CDR2 FQGNSA. The ends were cut back, 5 bases at V and 0 bases at J, with 10 bases in the middle.

The CDR3 DNA reads as TGTGCCAGTAGTATAGCGGGGTCGAGTAGCGGGAGAGGTGAGCAGTTCTTC. Protein: CASSIAGSSSGRGEQFF. This chain links TRBV19 with TRBJ2-1, with TRBD2 matching over 9 bases. V lost 1 base to trimming and J lost 9 bases; unmatched junction nucleotides: 13. Germline V gene data show CDR1 as LNHDA and CDR2 as SQIVND (reference sequence). The CDR3 totals 17 residues. The variable domain in full, completed from reference TRBV19 and TRBJ2-1, reads DGGITQSPKYLFRKEGQNVTLSCEQNLNHDAMYWYRQDPGQGLRLIYYSQIVNDFQKGDIAEGYSVSREKKESFPLTVTSAQKNPTAFYLCASSIAGSSSGRGEQFFGPGTRLTVL.

V and J are TRBV7-9 and TRBJ1-2; possibly TRBD1 for D (5 bases). The germline CDR1 and CDR2 sequences are SEHNR and FQNEAQ (reference sequence). Trimming cost V 2 bases and J 8 bases, with 15 bases left between them. CDR3 length: 14 residues. CDR3 DNA: TGTGCCAGCAGCTTATTCCAGGACATGAACGGCTACACCTTC. Its translation: CASSLFQDMNGYTF.

This clone was observed a few times. The J gene is TRBJ2-6, the V gene TRBV29-1; D not certain. Germline CDR1 and CDR2: SQVTM and ANQGSEA. Trimming pared 5 bases from V and 0 bases from J, leaving 8 bases between. The CDR3 is 14 residues long. CDR3 bases: TGCAGCGTTCTTGCTGGCTCTGGGGCCAACGTCCTGACTTTC. It yields the protein CSVLAGSGANVLTF.

V usage is TRBV9 and J usage is TRBJ2-7; 8 bases agree with TRBD2. After removal of 0 bases from V and 4 bases from J, the junction contained 6 bases not matched to a gene. This CDR3 region has 15 residues. Germline V lookup: CDR1 SGDLS, CDR2 YYNGEE. The DNA for the CDR3 is TGTGCCAGCAGCGTAGCCCCGGTAGCGGGGTACGAGCAGTACTTC. This translates into CASSVAPVAGYEQYF.

This clone was observed a handful of times. This chain connects TRBV15 to TRBJ2-1; 7 positions match TRBD2. Germline CDR1 LNHNV, CDR2 YYDKDF (reference sequence). V was clipped by 5 bases and J by 4 bases; unmatched bases: 17. This CDR3 contains 18 residues. DNA for the CDR3: TGTGCCACCAGCCGACGGACTAGTCGAAGTAGTAGATACAATGAGCAGTTCTTC. Protein: CATSRRTSRSSRYNEQFF.

The V call is TRBV7-2, the J call TRBJ2-3; 9 bases map to TRBD2. The germline V gene has CDR1 SGHTA and CDR2 FQGNSA. CDR3 length equals 18 residues. Trimming at V came to 5 bases and at J to 2 bases, leaving 14 bases not matched to a gene. The CDR3 region is CASSLRVASGTNTDTQYF. The CDR3 DNA is TGTGCCAGCAGCCTTAGGGTCGCTAGCGGGACCAACACAGATACGCAGTATTTT.

The J gene is TRBJ2-5, the V gene TRBV5-1, with a possible D match to TRBD1 (7 bases). This CDR3 is built from 14 residues. Germline CDR1 and CDR2: SGHRS and YFSETQ. V lost 7 bases and J lost 2, with 15 bases in between. The CDR3 bases are TGCGCCAGCGCGTCAGGGGGGTGGCAAGAGACCCAGTACTTC. Amino acid sequence: CASASGGWQETQYF.

This clone was observed a handful of times. The chain combines TRBV6-6 with TRBJ2-7; 8 bases map to TRBD2. The length of the CDR3 is 15 residues. CDR1 MNHNY and CDR2 SVGAGI come from the germline V gene (reference sequence). V dropped 6 bases and J dropped 0; count of bases not matched to a gene: 7. The chain's CDR3 is CASSRRGGSSYEQYF. CDR3 sequence (DNA): TGTGCCAGCAGCCGCCGCGGGGGGAGCTCCTACGAGCAGTACTTC.

This chain uses TRBV2 with TRBJ2-3; 10 bases map to TRBD2. The germline CDR1 and CDR2 sequences are SNHLY and FYNNEI. Trimming at V came to 5 bases and at J to 3 bases, leaving 8 bases not matched to a gene. The CDR3 spans 16 residues. The CDR3 reads CASSLRAGGLTDTQYF. The CDR3 DNA follows: TGTGCCAGCAGTCTCAGAGCGGGAGGGCTGACAGATACGCAGTATTTT.

This clone was found a few times. The J gene is TRBJ2-3, the V gene TRBV2; D not certain. V lost 10 bases, J lost 1 base, and 15 bases lay in between. This CDR3 is built from 14 residues. Germline CDR1 and CDR2: SNHLY and FYNNEI. CDR3 loop: CATIKERGTDTQYF. The CDR3 DNA reads as TGTGCCACCATAAAGGAACGGGGCACAGATACGCAGTATTTT.

V and J are TRBV6-6 and TRBJ2-5, with TRBD1 matching over 7 bases. TRBJ2-7 explains the end of the DNA better; the J call may be wrong. The CDR3 is made up of 16 amino acids. The germline gives CDR1 MNHNY, CDR2 SVGAGI (reference sequence). CDR3 region: CASSYSPGQMSYEQYF. The CDR3 region has the DNA TGTGCCAGCAGTTACAGCCCGGGACAGATGTCCTACGAGCAGTACTTC.

This clone turned up a few times. This chain joins TRBV5-6 and TRBJ2-3; D unclear. This CDR3 has 13 residues. V was trimmed by 4 bases and J by 8 bases, leaving 14 bases between them. Germline assignment: CDR1 SGHDT and CDR2 YYEEEE. This CDR3 is CASSVTLPGTQYF. The CDR3 coding sequence is TGTGCCAGCAGCGTGACCTTACCCGGTACGCAGTATTTT. The full variable domain, rest sourced from reference TRBV5-6 and TRBJ2-3, is DAGVTQSPTHLIKTRGQQVTLRCSPKSGHDTVSWYQQALGQGPQFIFQYYEEEERQRGNFPDRFSGHQFPNYSSELNVNALLLGDSALYLCASSVTLPGTQYFGPGTRLTVL.

This clone has only a few counts. This chain connects TRBV18 to TRBJ2-1; a possible D gene is TRBD2 (6 bases). V was clipped by 10 bases and J by 3 bases, with 19 bases between them. The CDR3 covers 15 residues. Germline lookup yields CDR1 KGHSH and CDR2 LQKENI. The CDR3 here is CATTFSSVLYNEQFF. The CDR3 nucleotides are TGTGCCACCACCTTCTCTAGCGTACTCTACAATGAGCAGTTCTTC.

This chain connects TRBV14 to TRBJ1-6; 7 bases agree with TRBD1. Germline V lookup: CDR1 SGHDN, CDR2 FVKESK. After removal of 4 bases from V and 7 bases from J, the junction contained 10 bases not matched to a gene. The CDR3 is made up of 16 amino acids. CDR3 amino acids: CASSRRTGHSNSPLHF. DNA for the CDR3: TGTGCCAGCAGCCGAAGGACAGGTCATAGCAATTCACCCCTCCACTTT.

This clone has ten or more counts. This chain uses TRBV10-3 with TRBJ2-3; D is unresolved. With 2 bases removed from V and 5 bases from J, the gap between germline ends came to 5 bases. The V gene's germline CDR1 is ENHRY and CDR2 SYGVKD. There are 12 residues in the CDR3. The CDR3 region has the DNA TGTGCCATCAGTGAGGGAAGAGATACGCAGTATTTT. Translated: CAISEGRDTQYF.

This clone has more than one count but fewer than ten. This chain links TRBV7-8 with TRBJ2-6; D remains unclear. Trimming removed 1 base at V and 3 bases at J, with 7 bases between. The CDR3 runs 15 residues. Germline V gives CDR1 SGHVS, CDR2 FQNEAQ. DNA of the CDR3: TGTGCCAGCAGCTTAGTCACAGTTGGGGCCAACGTCCTGACTTTC. Its protein product is CASSLVTVGANVLTF. The whole variable domain, remainder taken from reference TRBV7-8 and TRBJ2-6, is GAGVSQSPRYKVAKRGQDVALRCDPISGHVSLFWYQQALGQGPEFLTYFQNEAQLDKSGLPSDRFFAERPEGSVSTLKIQRTQQEDSAVYLCASSLVTVGANVLTFGAGSRLTVL.

This clone was counted at least ten times. The rearrangement links TRBV5-6 to TRBJ1-2, with 8 bases matching TRBD1. J was trimmed by 7 bases and V by 0 bases; bases with no gene match: 5. CDR3 size: 14 residues. CDR1 is SGHDT, CDR2 YYEEEE, per germline. CDR3 sequence reads: CASSLGQGFSGYTF. As DNA, the CDR3 is TGTGCCAGCAGCTTGGGACAGGGGTTTAGTGGCTACACCTTC.

This sequence joins TRBV9 and TRBJ1-3, with D hard to call. The V gene lost 1 base and the J gene lost 7 bases, with 15 bases spanning the gap. There are 15 residues in the CDR3. The V gene's germline CDR1 is SGDLS and CDR2 YYNGEE. As DNA, the CDR3 is TGTGCCAGCAGCGTAACCCCGGAAGGCCCGAACACCATATATTTT. Its translation: CASSVTPEGPNTIYF.

This clone turned up a few times. The chain links TRBV7-8 to TRBJ2-3; tentatively, D is TRBD2 (5 bases). This CDR3 comprises 17 residues. The V gene lost 4 bases and the J gene lost 4 bases, with 21 bases spanning the gap. From germline, CDR1 is SGHVS and CDR2 FQNEAQ. The CDR3 DNA follows: TGTGCCAGCAGCTCCGCCCCCTTTACTAGTATCGCAGATACGCAGTATTTT. This sequence encodes CASSSAPFTSIADTQYF.

In its sample, this clone was seen a few times. This chain links TRBV4-1 with TRBJ1-2; D is undetermined. This CDR3 comprises 16 residues. Germline V CDR1 and CDR2: MGHRA, YSYEKL. V was clipped by 0 bases and J by 0 bases, with 11 bases between them. CDR3 loop: CASSQDRTVSNYGYTF. CDR3 coding DNA: TGCGCCAGCAGCCAAGATCGAACAGTCTCTAACTATGGCTACACCTTC.

Only a few counts were recorded for this clone. Other DNA sequences from this sample encode an identical CDR3 as well. The chain is built from TRBV9 and TRBJ2-3; D is undetermined. CDR3 length: 13 residues. Trimming took off 0 bases at V and 0 bases at J, with 2 bases between the two ends. The germline V gene has CDR1 SGDLS and CDR2 YYNGEE. CDR3 amino acids: CASSVGSTDTQYF. As DNA, the CDR3 is TGTGCCAGCAGCGTAGGTAGCACAGATACGCAGTATTTT.

The chain has TRBV4-3 and TRBJ2-7, with D perhaps matching TRBD1 or TRBD2 (5 bases each). CDR1 LGHNA and CDR2 YSLEER come from the germline V gene. V lost 0 bases and J 3 bases, leaving 12 bases between the germline ends. The CDR3 consists of 15 residues. The CDR3 DNA follows: TGCGCCAGCAGCCAAGATTTTGGGGGAGTCTACGAGCAGTACTTC. Residues: CASSQDFGGVYEQYF.

The gene calls are TRBV29-1 and TRBJ2-1; D is unresolved. The CDR3 spans 13 residues. Per the germline V gene, CDR1 is SQVTM and CDR2 is ANQGSEA. V was pared by 5 bases and J by 1 base, with 9 bases between. The CDR3 bases are TGCAGCGTTCTAGGTCTGTCCTACAATGAGCAGTTCTTC. It specifies CSVLGLSYNEQFF.